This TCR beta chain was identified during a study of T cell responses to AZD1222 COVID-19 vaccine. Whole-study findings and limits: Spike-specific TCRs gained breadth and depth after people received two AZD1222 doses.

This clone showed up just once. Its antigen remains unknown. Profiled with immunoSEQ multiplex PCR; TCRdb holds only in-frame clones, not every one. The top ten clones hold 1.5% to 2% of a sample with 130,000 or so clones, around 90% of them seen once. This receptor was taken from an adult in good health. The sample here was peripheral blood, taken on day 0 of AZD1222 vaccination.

CDR3 residues: CASSPEGDTQYF. In DNA, the CDR3 is TGTGCCAGCAGCCCCGAGGGGGATACGCAGTATTTT. V is TRBV9 and J is TRBJ2-3; D is tentatively TRBD1 or TRBD2 (5 bases each). Germline V gene lookup returns CDR1 SGDLS and CDR2 YYNGEE. The germline V and J ends were trimmed by 4 bases and 6 bases, with 9 bases remaining between them. This CDR3 is built from 12 residues.